Shown below are 23 T cell receptor beta chains from a single sample sequenced in a study of OX40 agonist ivuxolimab in advanced cancers. Repertoires were generated with immunoSEQ multiplex PCR, while TCRdb's copy carries only in-frame clones and drops some. The data show roughly 100,000 clones, around 90% seen once. The input for sequencing was CD4+ or CD8+ T cells sorted from blood, taken in a trial of the OX40 agonist ivuxolimab. The receptor source for this set is an adult with an advanced solid tumor such as melanoma, head and neck, liver or kidney cancer.

This clone appeared once. V usage is TRBV7-8 and J usage is TRBJ2-7; tentative D call: TRBD2 (6 bases). CDR1 and CDR2 from the germline V gene are SGHVS and FQNEAQ. CDR3 length equals 14 residues. V was clipped by 7 bases and J by 0 bases, with 13 bases between them. This chain's CDR3 is CASTYGGGSYEQYF. The CDR3 nucleotides read TGTGCCAGCACCTACGGGGGTGGCTCCTACGAGCAGTACTTC.

V gene TRBV29-1 combines with J gene TRBJ2-7, with 7 bases aligning to TRBD1. Per the germline V gene, CDR1 is SQVTM and CDR2 is ANQGSEA. The V segment lost 4 bases and the J segment 7 bases; nucleotides outside the gene matches: 7. The CDR3 loop spans 12 amino acids. The DNA of the CDR3 is TGCAGCGTTGTGACAGGGAGTCGGGAGCAGTACTTC. Protein: CSVVTGSREQYF.

This rearrangement joins TRBV30 to TRBJ2-1, with D tentatively TRBD1 or TRBD2 (5 bases each). Germline loops: CDR1 GTSNPN, CDR2 SVGIG (reference sequence). V lost 0 bases and J 9 bases, leaving 9 bases between the germline ends. The CDR3 sequence is 12 residues long. The CDR3 DNA is TGTGCCTGGAGTGTTTCAGGGACTGAGCAGTTCTTC. Its translation: CAWSVSGTEQFF.

The V and J genes are TRBV29-1 and TRBJ2-1, with 10 bases matching TRBD2. Germline CDR1 and CDR2: SQVTM and ANQGSEA. With 4 bases clipped from V and 3 bases from J, the junction kept 9 bases outside the gene matches. The CDR3 runs 16 residues. Written as DNA, the CDR3 is TGCAGCGTTGTAGGGGAGCGGGAGGGAAGCTACAATGAGCAGTTCTTC. It codes for CSVVGEREGSYNEQFF.

The chain carries TRBV4-1 and TRBJ1-3; 7 nucleotides line up with TRBD1. Germline CDR1 MGHRA, CDR2 YSYEKL. This CDR3 spans 15 amino acids. J gave up 6 bases and V 5 bases, and 10 bases lay outside the gene matches. The CDR3 DNA follows: TGCGCCAGCAGCTTCTTGTTGGGACAGCTAAACACCATATATTTT. This codes for CASSFLLGQLNTIYF.

This rearrangement joins TRBV27 to TRBJ2-1; D perhaps matches TRBD2 (5 bases). The CDR3 has 12 amino acids. The germline V gene has CDR1 MNHEY and CDR2 SMNVEV (reference sequence). Trimming stripped 3 bases from V and 6 bases from J, with 6 bases between. CDR3 loop: CASSFTSNEQFF. The DNA of the CDR3 is TGTGCCAGCAGTTTCACTAGCAATGAGCAGTTCTTC.

The chain combines TRBV27 with TRBJ1-1; D is uncertain. The CDR3 runs to 15 residues. From germline, CDR1 is MNHEY and CDR2 SMNVEV (reference sequence). Trimming pared 5 bases from V and 5 bases from J, leaving 18 bases between. The CDR3 reads CASSVSATLETEAFF. The CDR3 DNA is TGTGCCAGCAGTGTCTCGGCTACGTTGGAGACTGAAGCTTTCTTT.

This chain connects TRBV27 to TRBJ1-1; 9 positions match TRBD1. The CDR3 length is 15 residues. V lost 6 bases, J lost 8 bases, and 13 bases stayed unmatched. Germline V gene lookup returns CDR1 MNHEY and CDR2 SMNVEV (reference sequence). The CDR3 here is CASSPLDRDREEAFF. CDR3 nucleotide sequence: TGTGCCAGCAGCCCCCTGGACCGGGACAGGGAAGAAGCTTTCTTT.

V usage is TRBV28 and J usage is TRBJ1-1; D ambiguous. The CDR3 loop spans 13 amino acids. V was shortened by 6 bases and J by 5 bases, with 13 bases between the two germline ends. Germline V CDR1 and CDR2: MDHEN, SYDVKM. CDR3 nucleotide sequence: TGTGCCAGCAGCCCATATGGAGGGACTGAAGCTTTCTTT. This codes for CASSPYGGTEAFF.

The chain has TRBV6-1 and TRBJ2-7; perhaps TRBD2 as D (5 bases). Deletions cut 9 bases from V and 3 bases from J, with 15 bases between. This CDR3 comprises 13 residues. CDR1 MNHNS and CDR2 SASEGT come from the germline V gene. CDR3 nucleotides: TGTGCCAGTAGAGGGCTAGGGAGCTACGAGCAGTACTTC. Amino acid sequence: CASRGLGSYEQYF.

This chain connects TRBV5-6 to TRBJ1-1; D is undetermined. The germline V gene has CDR1 SGHDT and CDR2 YYEEEE. This CDR3 contains 12 residues. The germline V and J ends were trimmed by 7 bases and 9 bases, with 16 bases remaining between them. The DNA for the CDR3 is TGTGCCAGCTCCTGGGCCGGGAAAAAAGCTTTCTTT. It translates to CASSWAGKKAFF.

V gene TRBV12-5 combines with J gene TRBJ1-1; D is uncertain. Looked up from germline, CDR1 is LGHNT and CDR2 is FRNRAP. CDR3 length equals 11 residues. V was clipped by 6 bases and J by 1 base, with 3 bases between them. The CDR3 DNA is TGTGCTAGTGGAACGAACACTGAAGCTTTCTTT. Encoded protein: CASGTNTEAFF. Based on the CDR3 plus reference TRBV12-5 and TRBJ1-1, the full variable domain is DARVTQTPRHKVTEMGQEVTMRCQPILGHNTVFWYRQTMMQGLELLAYFRNRAPLDDSGMPKDRFSAEMPDATLATLKIQPSEPRDSAVYFCASGTNTEAFFGQGTRLTVV.

Written as DNA, the CDR3 is TGTGCCAGTAGTATACCGTGGGGGCGCAATGGCTACACCTTC. Amino acids: CASSIPWGRNGYTF. The chain combines TRBV19 with TRBJ1-2; tentatively, D is TRBD1 (6 bases). Trimming shortened V by 2 bases and J by 6 bases, and 13 bases separated the two germline ends. Germline CDR1 and CDR2: LNHDA and SQIVND (reference sequence). The CDR3 is 14 amino acids.

The gene calls are TRBV11-2 and TRBJ2-7; TRBD1 aligns across 9 bases. Germline V gives CDR1 SGHAT, CDR2 FQNNGV. The CDR3 has 15 residues. The J segment lost 1 base and the V segment lost 3 bases, leaving 4 bases of the junction unmatched. The CDR3: CASSFHRGRSYEQYF. In DNA form, the CDR3 reads TGTGCCAGCAGCTTCCACAGGGGGCGATCCTACGAGCAGTACTTC.

The chain carries TRBV13 and TRBJ1-2, with unresolved D. The CDR3 loop spans 13 amino acids. The germline V gene encodes CDR1 PRHDT and CDR2 FYEKMQ (reference sequence). V lost 0 bases to trimming and J lost 2 bases, with 4 bases between them. For the CDR3, the DNA is TGTGCCAGCAGCTTAGGTGGGAACTATGGCTACACCTTC. Its translation is CASSLGGNYGYTF.

The CDR3 bases are TGTGCCAGCAGGGGGGGACAGTTGGAGGAGACCCAGTACTTC. The encoded protein is CASRGGQLEETQYF. The J gene is TRBJ2-5, the V gene TRBV6-6; maybe TRBD1 (7 bases). This CDR3 is 14 amino acids long. Germline assignment: CDR1 MNHNY and CDR2 SVGAGI (reference sequence). The V end lost 6 bases, the J end lost 5 bases, and 16 bases lay between the germline ends.

The rearrangement uses TRBV27 and TRBJ1-1; 7 bases match TRBD1. CDR1 and CDR2 (germline): MNHEY, SMNVEV (reference sequence). This CDR3 has 13 residues. Trimming removed 4 bases from V and 5 bases from J; junction bases left unmatched: 4. The CDR3, as DNA: TGTGCCAGCAGTTGGACAGGAGGGACTGAAGCTTTCTTT. Translated: CASSWTGGTEAFF.

The CDR3: CASISRTGNTEAFF. The CDR3 DNA follows: TGTGCCAGCATATCACGGACGGGGAACACTGAAGCTTTCTTT. This sequence joins TRBV6-5 and TRBJ1-1; D unclear. This CDR3 comprises 14 residues. CDR1 and CDR2 from the germline V gene are MNHEY and SVGAGI. Deletions cut 7 bases from V and 1 base from J, with 13 bases between.

The chain joins TRBV10-3 to TRBJ2-7; D is uncertain. The V gene's germline CDR1 is ENHRY and CDR2 SYGVKD. V gave up 2 bases and J gave up 4 bases, with 6 bases separating them. The CDR3 is 12 amino acids. CDR3: CAISEVGYEQYF. CDR3 DNA sequence: TGTGCCATCAGTGAGGTGGGATACGAGCAGTACTTC.

A single count supports this clone. The V gene is TRBV6-5, the J gene TRBJ2-3; D gene unclear. This CDR3 spans 13 amino acids. V shed 6 bases and J shed 2 bases, with 9 bases lying between them. Germline CDR1 and CDR2: MNHEY and SVGAGI. Here the CDR3 reads CASRAVITDTQYF. CDR3 nucleotides: TGTGCCAGCAGAGCCGTAATCACAGATACGCAGTATTTT.

The chain is built from TRBV2 and TRBJ2-1; D perhaps matches TRBD2 (8 bases). Trimming took 0 bases from V and 6 from J, leaving 15 bases between them. CDR3 size: 16 residues. From germline, CDR1 is SNHLY and CDR2 FYNNEI. The CDR3 DNA is TGTGCCAGCAGTGAAGCCGGGAGGGGGCCGGGCAATGAGCAGTTCTTC. It yields the protein CASSEAGRGPGNEQFF.

The chain couples TRBV2 to TRBJ1-2; possibly TRBD1 for D (6 bases). This CDR3 region has 12 residues. CDR1 is SNHLY, CDR2 FYNNEI, per germline. The V and J ends lost 10 bases and 2 bases respectively, with 11 bases between them. CDR3 in DNA: TGTGCCACAGGGACAAGCAACTATGGCTACACCTTC. Translating gives CATGTSNYGYTF.

This rearrangement joins TRBV4-1 to TRBJ1-5; 8 nucleotides line up with TRBD1. The CDR3 has 15 residues. The junction had 10 bases not matched to a gene; V was cut back by 5 bases and J by 7 bases. CDR1 and CDR2 (germline): MGHRA, YSYEKL. Here the CDR3 DNA reads TGCGCCAGCAGCGCAACAACAGGGGGTTGGCAGCCCCAGCATTTT. It is translated as CASSATTGGWQPQHF.